What follows are 9 T cell receptor beta chains derived from one specimen sequenced in a study of T-cell reconstitution after alpha-beta-depleted transplantation in children. The TCRbeta library incorporated unique molecular identifiers. TCRdb processed the PCR reads anew with MiXCR; each CDR3 protein has one entry. There are 280,000 or so distinct CDR3 sequences in the sample; around a tenth occur only once, and around a quarter lies in the top ten. Material: peripheral blood, obtained 180 days after TCRalphabeta/CD19-depleted stem cell transplant. These receptors came from a male patient between 2 and 10 years old who had a stem cell transplant for chronic granulomatous disease, so the T cells may come from the graft donor.

This clonotype was seen at least ten times. The chain's CDR3 is CAWSRQGPETQYF. The CDR3 DNA follows: TGTGCCTGGAGTCGACAGGGTCCAGAGACCCAGTACTTC. The V and J genes are TRBV30 and TRBJ2-5; 7 nucleotides match TRBD1. V lost 2 bases, J lost 4 bases, and 4 bases stayed unmatched. The CDR3 covers 13 residues. CDR1 is GTSNPN and CDR2 is SVGIG in the germline V gene (reference sequence).

This clonotype was picked up many times. The J gene is TRBJ2-1, the V gene TRBV29-1; TRBD2 matches 7 bases. Germline V gene data show CDR1 as SQVTM and CDR2 as ANQGSEA. CDR3 length: 13 amino acids. The J segment lost 7 bases and the V segment lost 2 bases, leaving 5 bases of the junction unmatched. The CDR3 here is CSVERLAVNEQFF. CDR3 DNA: TGCAGCGTTGAAAGGCTAGCGGTTAATGAGCAGTTCTTC.

This clonotype was seen many times. This chain links TRBV5-6 with TRBJ2-5, with 8 bases aligning to TRBD2. V lost 1 base, J lost 5 bases, and 10 bases stayed unmatched. There are 16 residues in the CDR3. Germline values: CDR1 SGHDT, CDR2 YYEEEE. The DNA for the CDR3 is TGTGCCAGCAGCTTGCTTCGACGCGGGAGGAGGGAGACCCAGTACTTC. This translates into CASSLLRRGRRETQYF.

Many counts were recorded for this clonotype. V usage is TRBV6-5 and J usage is TRBJ1-5, with a weak D call TRBD1 (6 bases). This CDR3 region has 16 residues. Germline V CDR1 and CDR2: MNHEY, SVGAGI. Trimming took off 2 bases at V and 7 bases at J, with 18 bases between the two ends. The CDR3 DNA follows: TGTGCCAGCAGTTACCCGAGGGGGGGCGCGGTACAGCCCCAGCATTTT. The encoded protein is CASSYPRGGAVQPQHF.

This clonotype was counted a few times. The V gene is TRBV18, the J gene TRBJ2-2; D is possibly TRBD2 (6 bases). With 2 bases removed from V and 1 base from J, the gap between germline ends came to 17 bases. Germline CDR1 is KGHSH and CDR2 is LQKENI. The CDR3 is 18 amino acids. The CDR3 reads CASSPKAYGRLNTGELFF. The CDR3, as DNA: TGTGCCAGCTCACCAAAGGCCTACGGGAGATTGAACACCGGGGAGCTGTTTTTT.

In its sample, this clonotype was seen a few times. This chain links TRBV5-5 with TRBJ1-5, with D unresolved. V was clipped by 1 base and J by 8 bases, with 7 bases between them. CDR1 is SGHKS and CDR2 is YYEKEE in the germline V gene (reference sequence). This CDR3 contains 12 residues. The CDR3: CASSLLDEPQHF. CDR3 bases: TGTGCCAGCAGCTTGCTGGACGAGCCCCAGCATTTT.

This clonotype was counted at least ten times. The chain has TRBV5-5 and TRBJ2-3; D perhaps matches TRBD2 (6 bases). Germline lookup yields CDR1 SGHKS and CDR2 YYEKEE (reference sequence). Trimming took off 4 bases at V and 3 bases at J, with 12 bases between the two ends. CDR3 size: 14 residues. The CDR3 here is CASSPVGGTDTQYF. CDR3 in DNA: TGTGCCAGCAGCCCGGTCGGGGGAACAGATACGCAGTATTTT.

This clonotype was seen many times. The rearrangement uses TRBV6-6 and TRBJ2-7, with D hard to call. The V and J ends lost 6 bases and 6 bases respectively, with 9 bases between them. CDR1 is MNHNY, CDR2 SVGAGI, per germline (reference sequence). This CDR3 is built from 11 residues. The CDR3 DNA is TGTGCCAGCAGGATTAAACTCGAGCAGTACTTC. Its protein product is CASRIKLEQYF.

This clonotype was seen repeatedly, ten times or more. The V call is TRBV5-1, the J call TRBJ2-7, with D maybe TRBD2 (6 bases). Germline CDR1 reads SGHRS; CDR2 reads YFSETQ. The CDR3 consists of 14 residues. Between the trimmed V and J ends, which lost 6 bases and 1 base, there was a span of 14 bases. CDR3: CASKPEGPSYEQYF. In nucleotides, the CDR3 is TGCGCCAGCAAACCGGAGGGCCCGTCCTACGAGCAGTACTTC.